The 6 T cell receptor beta chains below were found in one sample sequenced in a study of blood T cells in healthy people across ages. A sample-barcoded 5' primer and a J-beta primer mix were used in a second PCR of about 7 to 12 cycles. TCRdb reprocessed the 5' RACE reads via MiXCR and lists one record per CDR3 protein. Of more than 1 million distinct CDR3 sequences in the sample, 40% to 50% were seen once. Material: blood. These receptors were taken from a woman aged 55-70 years in good health.

This clonotype was detected a few times. The rearrangement joins TRBV7-2 to TRBJ2-7; 9 positions match TRBD2. This CDR3 region has 15 residues. The V segment lost 5 bases and the J segment 4 bases; nucleotides outside the gene matches: 9. Germline CDR1 is SGHTA and CDR2 is FQGNSA. This CDR3 reads CASSRRAGGLYEQYF. CDR3 sequence (DNA): TGTGCCAGCAGCCGTCGAGCGGGAGGATTGTACGAGCAGTACTTC. Using reference TRBV7-2 and TRBJ2-7 for the parts outside the CDR3, the full variable domain is GAGVSQSPSNKVTEKGKDVELRCDPISGHTALYWYRQSLGQGLEFLIYFQGNSAPDKSGLPSDRFSAERTGGSVSTLTIQRTQQEDSAVYLCASSRRAGGLYEQYFGPGTRLTVT.

V and J are TRBV20-1 and TRBJ2-7; possible D gene TRBD2, 6 bases. Trimming left V 0 bases short and J 7 bases short, with 22 bases between. The CDR3 has 16 amino acids. CDR1 is DFQATT, CDR2 SNEGSKA, per germline (reference sequence). CDR3 sequence: CSARDAGGAKYNEQYF. CDR3 coding DNA: TGCAGTGCTAGAGATGCCGGGGGAGCGAAATACAATGAGCAGTACTTC.

This clonotype was seen many times. An end of the junction differs from the germline gene, which may be a read error. The chain has TRBV12-3 or TRBV12-4 and TRBJ2-5, with D perhaps TRBD1 or TRBD2 (5 bases each). The CDR3 loop spans 12 amino acids. CDR3 region: CASSRDQGTQYF. The DNA of the CDR3 is TGTGCCAGCAGTCGGGACCAAGGGACCCAGTACTTC.

A remark on this clonotype: This may be a read error, as it is one base from a much larger clone. The chain is built from TRBV2 and TRBJ2-5, with 8 bases that match TRBD1. CDR1 and CDR2 (germline): SNHLY, FYNNEI. The CDR3 has 15 residues. V shed 7 bases, J shed 11 bases, and the junction held 18 bases outside the gene matches. The CDR3 DNA follows: TGTGCCAGCACCACTGACAGGGGACTGAGCAATGAGCAGTACTTC. Translated, it gives CASTTDRGLSNEQYF.

The chain employs TRBV20-1 and TRBJ1-6; perhaps TRBD1 as D (6 bases). V lost 5 bases and J 9 bases, leaving 14 bases between the germline ends. The CDR3 is 13 residues long. Germline V gene data show CDR1 as DFQATT and CDR2 as SNEGSKA (reference sequence). The CDR3: CSARARGSSPLHF. DNA of the CDR3: TGCAGTGCTCGCGCCAGGGGCAGTTCACCCCTCCACTTT.

The V and J genes are TRBV24-1 and TRBJ2-5, with TRBD2 matching over 10 bases. The CDR3 spans 16 residues. Germline assignment: CDR1 KGHDR and CDR2 SFDVKD. Losses at the gene ends were 2 bases for V and 4 bases for J; bases not matched to a gene: 6. The CDR3 DNA is TGTGCCACCAGTGATTGGAGCGGGAGGGCCGGAGAGACCCAGTACTTC. It yields the protein CATSDWSGRAGETQYF.